These 4 T cell receptor beta chains share one sample of origin, sequenced in a study of high-grade serous ovarian cancer treatment subgroups. TCRdb's copy holds only in-frame clones and misses some; the assay was immunoSEQ multiplex PCR. The repertoire holds roughly 20,000 clones, 75% seen once, with approximately 6.6% in the top ten. The tumor samples were collected prior to definitive surgery or chemotherapy. The sequenced sample consisted of tumor tissue. These receptor sequences come from a human donor with high-grade serous ovarian cancer.

In regard to this clone: Other DNA sequences in the same sample also yield this CDR3. The rearrangement uses TRBV5-4 and TRBJ1-1, with D tentatively TRBD1 (6 bases). Germline V gene data show CDR1 as SGHNT and CDR2 as YYREEE (reference sequence). The CDR3 has 14 amino acids. The V end lost 1 base, the J end lost 2 bases, and 9 bases lay between the germline ends. This CDR3 is CASSLIQGNTEAFF. The CDR3 DNA is TGTGCCAGCAGCTTGATACAGGGAAACACTGAAGCTTTCTTT.

The chain links TRBV9 to TRBJ2-3, with a weak D call TRBD2 (7 bases). V lost 4 bases to trimming and J lost 3 bases, with 15 bases between them. The CDR3 extends over 15 amino acids. Looked up from germline, CDR1 is SGDLS and CDR2 is YYNGEE. In DNA form, the CDR3 reads TGTGCCAGCAGCAGAGGGGGAGGGGGGACAGATACGCAGTATTTT. Protein product: CASSRGGGGTDTQYF.

The genes are TRBV28 and TRBJ2-1, with TRBD2 matching 8 bases. V lost 11 bases to trimming and J lost 7 bases; unmatched junction nucleotides: 16. The CDR3 covers 15 residues. The germline V gene encodes CDR1 MDHEN and CDR2 SYDVKM. The CDR3 DNA follows: TGTGCCGCCACGGGGTTTAAGCGGGAGACGAATGAGCAGTTCTTC. It codes for CAATGFKRETNEQFF.

This sequence joins TRBV4-1 and TRBJ2-7, with TRBD1 matching 11 bases. This CDR3 region has 15 residues. Germline V gene sequence: CDR1 MGHRA, CDR2 YSYEKL. With 4 bases clipped from V and 5 bases from J, the junction kept 7 bases outside the gene matches. CDR3 sequence: CASSLLGQGADEQYF. CDR3 sequence (DNA): TGCGCCAGCAGCCTCTTAGGACAGGGGGCCGACGAGCAGTACTTC.